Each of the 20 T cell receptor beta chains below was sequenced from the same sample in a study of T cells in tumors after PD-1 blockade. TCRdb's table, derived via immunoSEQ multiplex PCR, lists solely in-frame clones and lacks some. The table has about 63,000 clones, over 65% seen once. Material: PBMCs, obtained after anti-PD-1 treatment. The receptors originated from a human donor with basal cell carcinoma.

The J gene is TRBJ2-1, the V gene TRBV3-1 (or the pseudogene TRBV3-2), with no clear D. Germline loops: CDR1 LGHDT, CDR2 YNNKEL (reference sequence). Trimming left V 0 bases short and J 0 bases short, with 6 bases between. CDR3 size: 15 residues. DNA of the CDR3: TGTGCCAGCAGCCAAGATGGCAGCTCCTACAATGAGCAGTTCTTC. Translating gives CASSQDGSSYNEQFF.

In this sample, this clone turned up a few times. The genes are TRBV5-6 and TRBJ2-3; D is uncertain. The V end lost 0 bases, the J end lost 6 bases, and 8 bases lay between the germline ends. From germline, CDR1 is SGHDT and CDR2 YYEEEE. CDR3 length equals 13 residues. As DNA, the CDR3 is TGTGCCAGCAGCTTGGTCCATGGGGATACGCAGTATTTT. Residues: CASSLVHGDTQYF.

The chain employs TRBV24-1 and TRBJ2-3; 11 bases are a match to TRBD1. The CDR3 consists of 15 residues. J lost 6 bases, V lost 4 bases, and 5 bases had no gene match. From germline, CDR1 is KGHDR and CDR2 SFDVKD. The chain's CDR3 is CATSEGQGVDDTQYF. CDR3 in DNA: TGTGCCACCAGTGAGGGACAGGGGGTGGACGATACGCAGTATTTT.

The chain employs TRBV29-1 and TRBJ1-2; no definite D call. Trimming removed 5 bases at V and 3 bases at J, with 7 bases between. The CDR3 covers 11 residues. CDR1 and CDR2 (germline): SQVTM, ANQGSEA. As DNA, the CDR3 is TGCAGCGTTTCAGGTGACTATGGCTACACCTTC. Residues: CSVSGDYGYTF.

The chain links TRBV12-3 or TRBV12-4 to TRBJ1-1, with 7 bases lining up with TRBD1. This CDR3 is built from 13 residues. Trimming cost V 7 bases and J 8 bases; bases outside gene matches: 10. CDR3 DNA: TGTGCCAGCACCCCGGGTAGGGGGCGGGAAGCTTTCTTT. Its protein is CASTPGRGREAFF.

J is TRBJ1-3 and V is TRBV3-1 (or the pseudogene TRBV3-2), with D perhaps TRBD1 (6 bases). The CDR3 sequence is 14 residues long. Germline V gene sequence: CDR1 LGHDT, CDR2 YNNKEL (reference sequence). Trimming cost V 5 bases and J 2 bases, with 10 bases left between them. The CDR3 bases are TGTGCCAGCAGCGGGCAGGGGCCTGGAAACACCATATATTTT. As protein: CASSGQGPGNTIYF.

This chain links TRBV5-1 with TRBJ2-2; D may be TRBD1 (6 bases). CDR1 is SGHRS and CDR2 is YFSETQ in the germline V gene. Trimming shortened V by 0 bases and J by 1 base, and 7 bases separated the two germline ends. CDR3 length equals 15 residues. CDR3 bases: TGCGCCAGCAGCTTGGTACAGGGGAACACCGGGGAGCTGTTTTTT. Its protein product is CASSLVQGNTGELFF.

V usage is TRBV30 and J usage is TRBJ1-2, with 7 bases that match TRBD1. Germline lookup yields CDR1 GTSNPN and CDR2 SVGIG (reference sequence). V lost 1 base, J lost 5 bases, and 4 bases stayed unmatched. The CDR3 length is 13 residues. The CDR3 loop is CAWSDSRGYGYTF. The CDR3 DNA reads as TGTGCCTGGAGTGACTCCAGGGGGTATGGCTACACCTTC.

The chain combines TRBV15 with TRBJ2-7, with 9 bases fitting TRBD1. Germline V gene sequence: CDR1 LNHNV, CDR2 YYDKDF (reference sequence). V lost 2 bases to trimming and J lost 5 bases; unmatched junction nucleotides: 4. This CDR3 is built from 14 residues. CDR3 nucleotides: TGTGCCACCAGCAGATGGACAGGGGTAAACGAGCAGTACTTC. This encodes CATSRWTGVNEQYF.

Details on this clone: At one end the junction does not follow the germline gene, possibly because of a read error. The CDR3 coding sequence is TGTGCCAGCTCACCCCTTGGGGGGGCTTCATACAGTGAGCAGTTCTTC. Translated, it gives CASSPLGGASYSEQFF. The chain is built from TRBV18 and TRBJ2-1; D possibly corresponds to TRBD2 (7 bases). Looked up from germline, CDR1 is KGHSH and CDR2 is LQKENI. The CDR3 totals 16 residues.

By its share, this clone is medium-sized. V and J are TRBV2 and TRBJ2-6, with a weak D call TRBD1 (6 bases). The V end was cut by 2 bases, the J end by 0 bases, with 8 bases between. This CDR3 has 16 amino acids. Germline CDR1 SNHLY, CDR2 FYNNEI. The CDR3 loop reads CASSEKGDSGANVLTF. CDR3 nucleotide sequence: TGTGCCAGCAGTGAAAAGGGGGACTCTGGGGCCAACGTCCTGACTTTC.

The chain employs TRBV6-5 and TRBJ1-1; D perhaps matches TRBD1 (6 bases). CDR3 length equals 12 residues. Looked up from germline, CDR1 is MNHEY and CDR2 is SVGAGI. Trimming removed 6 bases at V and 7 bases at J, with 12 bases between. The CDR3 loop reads CASRLGALEAFF. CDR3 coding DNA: TGTGCCAGCAGATTGGGGGCTCTTGAAGCTTTCTTT.

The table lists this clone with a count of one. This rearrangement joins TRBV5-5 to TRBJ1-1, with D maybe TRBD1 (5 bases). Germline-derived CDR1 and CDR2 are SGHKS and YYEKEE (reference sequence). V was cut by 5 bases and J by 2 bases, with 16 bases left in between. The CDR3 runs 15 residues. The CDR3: CASREGTPLNTEAFF. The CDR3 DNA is TGTGCCAGCAGGGAAGGGACCCCACTTAACACTGAAGCTTTCTTT.

This CDR3 is CASSSSMNTEAFF. The CDR3 DNA reads as TGTGCCAGCAGTTCCAGTATGAACACTGAAGCTTTCTTT. The V call is TRBV12-3 or TRBV12-4, the J call TRBJ1-1; D remains ambiguous. This CDR3 spans 13 amino acids. The V end was cut by 4 bases, the J end by 0 bases, with 6 bases between.

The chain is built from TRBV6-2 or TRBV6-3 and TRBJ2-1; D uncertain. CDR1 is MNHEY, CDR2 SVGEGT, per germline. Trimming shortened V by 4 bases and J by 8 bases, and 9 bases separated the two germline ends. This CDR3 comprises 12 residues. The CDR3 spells CASSSRSDEQFF. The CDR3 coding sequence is TGTGCCAGCAGTTCTCGGTCGGATGAGCAGTTCTTC.

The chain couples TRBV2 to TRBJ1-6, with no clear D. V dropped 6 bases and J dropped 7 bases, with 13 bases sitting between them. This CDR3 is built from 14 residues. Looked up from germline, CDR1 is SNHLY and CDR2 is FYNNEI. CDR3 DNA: TGTGCCAGCAGAGTTGGGGTAGGAAATTCACCCCTCCACTTT. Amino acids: CASRVGVGNSPLHF.

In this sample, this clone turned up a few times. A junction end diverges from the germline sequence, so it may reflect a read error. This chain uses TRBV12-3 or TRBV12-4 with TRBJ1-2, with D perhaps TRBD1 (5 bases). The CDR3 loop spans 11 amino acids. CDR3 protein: CASSFRGRRNF. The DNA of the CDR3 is TGTGCCAGCAGTTTTAGGGGACGGAGGAACTTC.

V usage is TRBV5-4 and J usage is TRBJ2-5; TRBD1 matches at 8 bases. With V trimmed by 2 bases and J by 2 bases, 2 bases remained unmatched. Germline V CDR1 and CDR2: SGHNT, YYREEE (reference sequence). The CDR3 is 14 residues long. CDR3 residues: CASSLNRGQETQYF. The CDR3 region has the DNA TGTGCCAGCAGCTTAAACAGGGGGCAAGAGACCCAGTACTTC.

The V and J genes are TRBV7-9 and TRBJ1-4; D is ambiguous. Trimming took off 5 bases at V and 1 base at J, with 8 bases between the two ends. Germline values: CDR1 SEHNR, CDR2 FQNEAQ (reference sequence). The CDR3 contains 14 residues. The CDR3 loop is CASSPRLTNEKLFF. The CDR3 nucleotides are TGTGCCAGCAGCCCCAGGTTAACTAATGAAAAACTGTTTTTT.

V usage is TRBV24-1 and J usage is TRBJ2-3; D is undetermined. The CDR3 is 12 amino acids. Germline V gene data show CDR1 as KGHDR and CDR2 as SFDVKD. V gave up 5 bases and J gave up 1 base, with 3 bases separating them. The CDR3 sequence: CATSGGTDTQYF. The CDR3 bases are TGTGCCACCAGTGGGGGCACAGATACGCAGTATTTT.